This T cell receptor (beta chain) was sequenced in a study of patients and donors after allogeneic stem cell transplantation. The V and J ends lost 1 base and 9 bases respectively, with 10 bases between them. Germline V gives CDR1 LGHDT, CDR2 YNNKEL (reference sequence). The CDR3 is 14 residues long. TCRdb used MiXCR to reprocess the RT-PCR reads, holding one entry per CDR3 protein. The sample lists 200,000 to 250,000 distinct CDR3 sequences; around 14% were seen once. The chain links TRBV3-1 to TRBJ1-6, with D tentatively TRBD1 (5 bases). Material: blood, either unsorted or a sorted T cell fraction (not recorded which). The receptor comes from a human donor who was either an allogeneic HSCT recipient or a stem cell or donor lymphocyte infusion donor (not recorded which). It is not recorded whose cells these are; they may come from a transplant donor. The CDR3: CASSQGAGISPLHF. The CDR3 bases are TGTGCCAGCAGCCAAGGGGCAGGGATTTCACCCCTCCACTTT.